A selection of T cell receptor beta chains follows, all from one sample in a study of blood T cell repertoires in COVID-19. This table comes from immunoSEQ multiplex PCR, and its TCRdb copy is limited to in-frame clones, with some not included. The sample records under 350,000 clones, about 86% being singletons. The sequencing input was PBMCs or T cells enriched from blood (not recorded which). The receptor set was obtained from a woman between 40 and 55 years old with acute COVID-19. The CDR3 runs from the conserved cysteine through the conserved F or W. D genes are given only for firm matches. Clone size is not always given. Where it is, it says once, few, many or a class for expanded clones.

TRBV4-3	14	TRBJ2-7	.	.	CASSQDPRDYEQYF	TGCGCCAGCAGCCAAGATCCCCGGGACTACGAGCAGTACTTC
TRBV4-1	15	TRBJ1-2	.	.	CASSQPTQGIYGYTF	TGCGCCAGCAGCCAGCCCACGCAGGGAATCTATGGCTACACCTTC
TRBV6-2/TRBV6-3	16	TRBJ2-1	.	TRBD2	CASSPWVSGRGNEQFF	TGTGCCAGCAGTCCGTGGGTTAGCGGGAGGGGCAATGAGCAGTTCTTC
TRBV6-6	20	TRBJ2-5	.	TRBD2	CASSRQPGTSGGAFLETQYF	TGTGCCAGCAGTCGACAACCCGGGACTAGCGGGGGGGCTTTTCTGGAGACCCAGTACTTC
TRBV7-9	15	TRBJ2-1	once	TRBD1	CASSWDRGGFNEQFF	TGTGCCAGCAGCTGGGACAGGGGGGGGTTCAATGAGCAGTTCTTC
TRBV7-2	14	TRBJ1-1	.	.	CASSIGQLNTEAFF	TGTGCCAGCAGCATTGGACAGTTAAACACTGAAGCTTTCTTT
TRBV6-2/TRBV6-3	13	TRBJ2-7	.	TRBD1	CASSRTGFYEQYF	TGTGCCAGCAGCAGGACAGGTTTCTACGAGCAGTACTTC
TRBV3-1/TRBV3-2	17	TRBJ1-6	.	TRBD1	CASSRGRPTGTGSPLHF	TGTGCCAGCAGCCGCGGAAGACCGACAGGGACCGGTTCACCCCTCCACTTT
TRBV7-3	14	TRBJ2-2	.	.	CASSLGDLTGELFF	TGTGCCAGCAGCTTAGGAGACTTAACCGGGGAGCTGTTTTTT
TRBV15	13	TRBJ1-4	.	.	CATTDGVTNKLFF	TGTGCCACCACCGACGGGGTAACTAACAAACTGTTTTTT
TRBV7-6	12	TRBJ1-2	.	.	CASSDLRLGYTF	TGTGCCAGCAGCGACCTCCGACTTGGCTACACCTTC
TRBV28	16	TRBJ2-3	.	TRBD2	CASSFRLLAGADTQYF	TGTGCCAGCAGTTTTCGGTTACTAGCGGGTGCTGATACGCAGTATTTT
TRBV10-3	15	TRBJ2-1	few	TRBD2	CAISPREGGSNEQFF	TGTGCCATCAGCCCGCGGGAGGGTGGGAGCAATGAGCAGTTCTTC
TRBV14	14	TRBJ2-5	.	.	CASSPLARAETQYF	TGTGCCAGCAGCCCGCTAGCGCGGGCGGAGACCCAGTACTTC
TRBV2	16	TRBJ1-1	.	TRBD1	CASSEALPGQGTEAFF	TGTGCCAGCAGTGAAGCGCTTCCGGGACAGGGGACTGAAGCTTTCTTT
TRBV18	15	TRBJ2-5	many	TRBD1	CASSPGTDKRETQYF	TGTGCCAGCTCACCCGGGACAGACAAAAGGGAGACCCAGTACTTC
TRBV29-1	13	TRBJ1-3	.	TRBD1	CSVVQGAGNTIYF	TGCAGCGTTGTACAGGGGGCTGGAAACACCATATATTTT
TRBV7-6	15	TRBJ2-3	.	.	CASSLWRGSIDTQYF	TGTGCCAGCAGCTTATGGAGGGGATCGATCGATACGCAGTATTTT
TRBV4-2	16	TRBJ1-3	.	.	CASSQDQEGPGNTIYF	TGTGCCAGCAGCCAAGATCAGGAGGGGCCTGGAAACACCATATATTTT
TRBV28	18	TRBJ2-5	once	TRBD2	CASSPPWTSGRWGETQYF	TGTGCCAGCAGTCCCCCTTGGACTAGCGGGAGGTGGGGCGAGACCCAGTACTTC
TRBV7-8	17	TRBJ1-6	few	TRBD1	CASSQGALTTNNSPLHF	TGTGCCAGCAGTCAGGGGGCCCTAACAACAAATAATTCACCCCTCCACTTT
TRBV28	14	TRBJ2-7	.	TRBD1	CASSAPDRAGEQYF	TGTGCCAGCAGTGCCCCGGACAGGGCGGGCGAGCAGTACTTC
TRBV5-1	15	TRBJ2-1	.	.	CASSLEQVSYNEQFF	TGCGCCAGCAGCTTGGAACAGGTCTCCTACAATGAGCAGTTCTTC
TRBV6-5	15	TRBJ2-7	.	.	CASSYSGGSSYEQYF	TGTGCCAGCAGTTACTCTGGGGGGTCCTCCTACGAGCAGTACTTC
TRBV6-5	14	TRBJ1-3	few	TRBD1	CASSRGQTGNTIYF	TGTGCCAGCAGCCGGGGACAGACTGGAAACACCATATATTTT
TRBV25-1	13	TRBJ1-6	.	.	CASSEPGSSPLHF	TGTGCCAGCAGTGAACCGGGGAGTTCACCCCTCCACTTT
TRBV19	16	TRBJ1-6	.	.	CASRNYGQQDNSPLHF	TGTGCCAGTAGAAACTACGGACAACAAGATAATTCACCCCTCCACTTT
TRBV13	17	TRBJ2-2	.	TRBD2	CASSQRTSGSNTGELFF	TGTGCCAGCAGCCAGAGGACTAGCGGGAGTAACACCGGGGAGCTGTTTTTT
TRBV2	15	TRBJ1-1	few	.	CASTQNVGANTEAFF	TGTGCCAGCACCCAAAACGTGGGAGCGAACACTGAAGCTTTCTTT
TRBV25-1	13	TRBJ1-2	.	.	CATTRGWGYGYTF	TGTGCCACCACCAGGGGTTGGGGCTATGGCTACACCTTC
TRBV7-2	14	TRBJ2-3	once	.	CASSLTPWTDTQYF	TGTGCCAGCAGCTTAACACCCTGGACAGATACGCAGTATTTT
TRBV28	15	TRBJ1-2	.	TRBD1	CASSEISGQGIMDTF	TGTGCCAGCAGTGAAATTTCCGGACAGGGGATAATGGACACCTTC
TRBV5-1	15	TRBJ2-2	.	.	CASSLDAGVTGELFF	TGCGCCAGCAGCTTGGATGCAGGGGTGACCGGGGAGCTGTTTTTT
TRBV19	13	TRBJ1-3	.	.	CASRTGAGNTIYF	TGTGCCAGTAGAACGGGGGCTGGAAACACCATATATTTT
TRBV10-3	15	TRBJ2-3	.	TRBD1	CAISHGTGATDTQYF	TGTGCCATCAGTCACGGGACAGGGGCCACAGATACGCAGTATTTT
TRBV7-3	15	TRBJ2-1	.	.	CASSPSQGRSNEQFF	TGTGCCAGCAGCCCGTCCCAGGGAAGGAGCAATGAGCAGTTCTTC
TRBV11-3	16	TRBJ2-1	.	TRBD1	CASSPRTGPSYNEQFF	TGTGCCAGCAGCCCCCGGACAGGGCCCTCCTACAATGAGCAGTTCTTC